Listed below are T cell receptor beta chains from one sample, sequenced in a study of OX40 agonist ivuxolimab in advanced cancers. Only in-frame clones appear in the TCRdb table, and some are missing; sequencing was by immunoSEQ multiplex PCR. The data contain some 74,000 clones, around 92% of them singletons. Material: CD4+ or CD8+ T cells sorted from blood, obtained in a trial of the OX40 agonist ivuxolimab. These receptors all stem from an adult with an advanced solid tumor such as melanoma, head and neck, liver or kidney cancer. The CDR3 runs from the conserved cysteine through the conserved F or W. The D gene is left open where the match is weak. Rows give clone size only sometimes, using once, few, many, or a class for an expanded clone.

D	V	size	J	DNA	CDR3
TRBD1	TRBV5-1	NA	TRBJ1-4	TGCGCCAGCAGCTTGGCCGCAGGGGGAAATGAAAAACTGTTTTTT	CASSLAAGGNEKLFF
TRBD2	TRBV5-1	NA	TRBJ2-6	TGCGCCAGCACCATTAGCGGGCGAACATCTGGGGCCAACGTCCTGACTTTC	CASTISGRTSGANVLTF
TRBD2	TRBV5-1	once	TRBJ2-3	TGCGCCAGCAGCTCTGCGGGGGATGCAGATACGCAGTATTTT	CASSSAGDADTQYF
TRBD2	TRBV4-2	NA	TRBJ2-7	TGTGCCAGCAGCCGCCGCCCGGGGGAGGGCGAGCAGTACTTC	CASSRRPGEGEQYF
NA	TRBV19	NA	TRBJ2-3	TGTGCCAGTAGACATCGACAGGTTTCAGATACGCAGTATTTT	CASRHRQVSDTQYF
NA	TRBV27	NA	TRBJ1-6	TGTGCCAGCACAATCGGGAAATATAATTCACCCCTCCACTTT	CASTIGKYNSPLHF
NA	TRBV5-1	NA	TRBJ2-1	TGCGCCAGCAGCTTGGGGGACCTATCCTACAATGAGCAGTTCTTC	CASSLGDLSYNEQFF
TRBD1	TRBV29-1	NA	TRBJ2-3	TGCAGCGTTGGGGACAGAACGTATACGCAGTATTTT	CSVGDRTYTQYF
TRBD1	TRBV5-1	once	TRBJ1-1	TGCGCCAGCAGCCCGGGGACAGGAGCTGAAGCTTTCTTT	CASSPGTGAEAFF
NA	TRBV6-5	NA	TRBJ1-1	TGTGCCAGCAGTTATACTCCCGGAACGAACACTGAAGCTTTCTTT	CASSYTPGTNTEAFF